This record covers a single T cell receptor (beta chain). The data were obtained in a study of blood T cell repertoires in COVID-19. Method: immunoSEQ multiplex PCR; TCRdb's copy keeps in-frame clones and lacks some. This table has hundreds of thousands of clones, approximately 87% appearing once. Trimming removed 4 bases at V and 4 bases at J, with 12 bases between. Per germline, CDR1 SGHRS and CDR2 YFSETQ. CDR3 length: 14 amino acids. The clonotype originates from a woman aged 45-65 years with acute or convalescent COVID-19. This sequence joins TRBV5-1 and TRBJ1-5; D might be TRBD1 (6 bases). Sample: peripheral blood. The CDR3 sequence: CASSPGQFNQPQHF. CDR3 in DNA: TGCGCCAGCAGCCCAGGACAGTTTAATCAGCCCCAGCATTTT.